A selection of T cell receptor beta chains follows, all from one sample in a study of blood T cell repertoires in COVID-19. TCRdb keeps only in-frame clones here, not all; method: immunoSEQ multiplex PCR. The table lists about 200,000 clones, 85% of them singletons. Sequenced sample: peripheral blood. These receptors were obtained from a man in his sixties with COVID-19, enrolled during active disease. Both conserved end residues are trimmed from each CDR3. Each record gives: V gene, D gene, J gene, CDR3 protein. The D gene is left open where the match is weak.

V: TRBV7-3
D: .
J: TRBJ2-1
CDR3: ASSSSLYNEQF

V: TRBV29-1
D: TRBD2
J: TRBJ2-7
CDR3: SVGEGNYEQY

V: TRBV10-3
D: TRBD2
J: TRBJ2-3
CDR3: AISGGLAGNTDTQY

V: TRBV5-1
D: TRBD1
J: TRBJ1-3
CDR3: ASSSSTGSGNTIY

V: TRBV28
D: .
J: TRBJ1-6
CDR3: ASSTDGNSPLH

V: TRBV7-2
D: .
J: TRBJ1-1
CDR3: ASSPPERNRNTEAF

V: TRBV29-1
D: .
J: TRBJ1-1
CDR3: SVEDLIGDTEAF

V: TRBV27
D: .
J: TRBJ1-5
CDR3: ASSVGDSNQPQH

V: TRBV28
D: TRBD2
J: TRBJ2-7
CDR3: AVMSSGTYEQY

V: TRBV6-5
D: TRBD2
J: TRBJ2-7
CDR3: ASSYVAGAYEQY

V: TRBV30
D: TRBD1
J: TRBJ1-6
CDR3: AWSGATGAFNSPLH

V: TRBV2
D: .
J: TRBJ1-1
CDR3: ASSAQGSVNTEAF

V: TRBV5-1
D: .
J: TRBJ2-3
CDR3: ASSQTGYWADTQY

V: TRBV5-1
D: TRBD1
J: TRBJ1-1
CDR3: ASSSVPGQGWNTEAF

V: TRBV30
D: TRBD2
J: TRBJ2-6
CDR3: AWGLAGSGANVLT

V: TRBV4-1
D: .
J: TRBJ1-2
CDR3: ASSQSRADGYT

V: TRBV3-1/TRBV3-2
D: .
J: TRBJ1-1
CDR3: ASSLNSGTEAF

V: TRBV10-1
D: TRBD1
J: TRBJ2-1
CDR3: ASSEGTVFYNEQF

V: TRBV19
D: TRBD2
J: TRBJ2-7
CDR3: ASSLTSGLKSYEQY

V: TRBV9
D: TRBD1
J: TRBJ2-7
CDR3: ASSVEGTGEYEQY

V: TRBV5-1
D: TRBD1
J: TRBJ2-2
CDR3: ASGQRNTGELF

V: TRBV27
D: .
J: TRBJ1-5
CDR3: ASSTGDSGSKKPQH

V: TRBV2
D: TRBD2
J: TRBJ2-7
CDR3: ASGPGLAGPYEQY

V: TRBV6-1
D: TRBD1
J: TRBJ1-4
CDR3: ASSERLTGVTNEKLF

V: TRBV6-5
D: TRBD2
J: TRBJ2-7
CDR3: ASRRLARWDYEQY

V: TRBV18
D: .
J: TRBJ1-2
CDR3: ASSLRGASYGYT

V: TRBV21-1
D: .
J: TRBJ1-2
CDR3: ASSKSGGKGYT

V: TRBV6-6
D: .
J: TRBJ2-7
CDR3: ASSISYEQY

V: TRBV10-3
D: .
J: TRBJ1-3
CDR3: AISESPGRGSGNTIY

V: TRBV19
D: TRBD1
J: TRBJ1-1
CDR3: ASSPRGWTGFGTEAF

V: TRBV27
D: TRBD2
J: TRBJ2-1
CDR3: ASSPSWGGGRAFPYNEQF

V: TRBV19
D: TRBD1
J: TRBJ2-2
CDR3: ASSRGQGSTGELF

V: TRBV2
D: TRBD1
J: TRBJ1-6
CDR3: ASSVGDSSYNSPLH

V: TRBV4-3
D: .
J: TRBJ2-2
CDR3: ASSQDGGVTGELF

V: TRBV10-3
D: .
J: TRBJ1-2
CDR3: AISEGPGSGDGYT

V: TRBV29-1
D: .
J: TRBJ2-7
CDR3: SVERGSYEQY

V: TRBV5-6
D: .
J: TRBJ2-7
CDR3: ASSGPTEGLYYEQY

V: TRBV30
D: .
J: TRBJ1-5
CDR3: AWRSPDRFSNQPQH

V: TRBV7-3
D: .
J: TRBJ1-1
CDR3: ASSLAGHMNTEAF

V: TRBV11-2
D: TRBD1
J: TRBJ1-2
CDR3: ASSLHPGTGGFNYGYT

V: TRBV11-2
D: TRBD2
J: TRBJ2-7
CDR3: ASSSDSGRIYEQY